This is a list of T cell receptor beta chains from one sample in a study of blood T cells in healthy people across ages. TCRdb re-called the 5' RACE reads through MiXCR, storing one row per CDR3 protein. The data show 700,000 or so distinct CDR3 sequences, 22% seen once. Sequencing was done on a sample of blood. The receptors come from a man aged 65 to 85 in good health. The CDR3 runs from the conserved cysteine through the conserved F or W. A D gene is named only where the DNA matches it firmly. Size values are once, few and many counts, or a class for expanded clones, and some rows have none.

v_gene,d_gene,abundance,j_gene,CDR3nt,CDR3aa
TRBV28,TRBD1,few,TRBJ1-2,TGTGCCAGCATTAGGACAGGGGGAGGGTATGGCTACACCTTC,CASIRTGGGYGYTF
TRBV20-1,-,-,TRBJ1-2,TGCAGTGCTAACCGGGGAGGGTGGACTAACTATGGCTACACCTTC,CSANRGGWTNYGYTF
TRBV29-1,-,few,TRBJ2-5,TGCAGCGCCTCTGGTGGCTTGGGGGGAGAGACCCAGTACTTC,CSASGGLGGETQYF
TRBV6-1,-,few,TRBJ1-2,TGTGCCATCAGGGAATTTATACAGGGCCGGGGCTATGGCTACACCTTC,CAIREFIQGRGYGYTF
TRBV12-3/TRBV12-4,-,-,TRBJ2-3,TGTGCCAGCACCCAATTGGGGGGAAGGGCAAATACGCAGTATTTT,CASTQLGGRANTQYF
TRBV3-1,TRBD1,few,TRBJ2-2,TGTGCCAGCACCGGACAGGGGCCCGGGGAGCTGTTTTTT,CASTGQGPGELFF
TRBV5-6,-,once,TRBJ2-2,TGTGCCAGCAGCTTGGCGGGCCAGGCGGACGGGGAGCTGTTTTTT,CASSLAGQADGELFF
TRBV27,TRBD1,-,TRBJ1-1,TGTGCCAGCAGTTTTAGAGGACAGGGGACTGAAGCTTTCTTT,CASSFRGQGTEAFF
TRBV7-2,TRBD1,-,TRBJ2-1,TGTGCCAGCAGCTTCTCTACAGGGGCGAGCTCCTACAATGAGCAGTTCTTC,CASSFSTGASSYNEQFF
TRBV28,-,once,TRBJ2-5,TGTGCCAGCAGTTTGATCAGAACAGAGACCCAGTACTTC,CASSLIRTETQYF
TRBV20-1,TRBD2,-,TRBJ2-1,TGCAGTGCTAGAGATGCAGGCGGGGGGGTAAATGAGCAGTTCTTC,CSARDAGGGVNEQFF
TRBV2,-,-,TRBJ2-7,TGTGCCAGCAGTGAGGATAGGGACATAGGGGATTACGAGCAGTACTTC,CASSEDRDIGDYEQYF
TRBV7-9,TRBD1,many,TRBJ2-7,TGTGCCAGCAGCATCGACAGGGGGCTATACGAGCAGTACTTC,CASSIDRGLYEQYF
TRBV15,TRBD1,-,TRBJ1-2,TGTGCCACCAGCAGAGATAGGGGACAGTATGGCTACACCTTC,CATSRDRGQYGYTF
TRBV19,-,-,TRBJ2-1,TGTGCCAGTAGTAGCGGGTCTTACAATGAGCAGTTCTTC,CASSSGSYNEQFF
TRBV30,TRBD1,-,TRBJ1-1,TGTGCCTGGAGGTGGGACAGGAACACTGAAGCTTTCTTT,CAWRWDRNTEAFF
TRBV6-5,-,-,TRBJ2-5,TGTGCCAGCAGTTCCCTGGGCAGGGAAGAGACCCAGTACTTC,CASSSLGREETQYF
TRBV27,TRBD1,few,TRBJ2-7,TGTGCCAGCAGTTTAGGGACAGGGACCAACGAGCAGTACTTC,CASSLGTGTNEQYF
TRBV12-3/TRBV12-4,-,-,TRBJ1-2,TGTGCCAGCAGTCTCCCCCCGGGACGGTCTTATGGCTACACCTTC,CASSLPPGRSYGYTF
TRBV7-2,-,-,TRBJ1-3,TGTGCCAGCAGCGCCAGAGGGGGAAACACCATATATTTT,CASSARGGNTIYF
TRBV4-3,-,-,TRBJ2-4,TGCGCCAGCAGCCAAGAGAGGGTGGAAAACATTCAGTACTTC,CASSQERVENIQYF
TRBV20-1,-,-,TRBJ2-2,TGCAGTGCTAGAGGGAAAGGGAGAGTAACCGGGGAGCTGTTTTTT,CSARGKGRVTGELFF
TRBV7-2,TRBD1,-,TRBJ1-2,TGTGCCAGCAGCATTGACAGGGAACCCTGGGGTGGCTACACCTTC,CASSIDREPWGGYTF
TRBV5-1,TRBD2,-,TRBJ2-1,TGCGCCAGCAGCTCTCTAACTAGCGGGAGCAATGAGCAGTTCTTC,CASSSLTSGSNEQFF
TRBV20-1,TRBD1,once,TRBJ1-5,TGCAGTGCTTCCAGCCCCCCGGGACAGGGCGAGGGAGGCAATCAGCCCCAGCATTTT,CSASSPPGQGEGGNQPQHF
TRBV25-1,-,few,TRBJ2-3,TGTGCCAGCTCAGAATTTAGAGGGGCAGATACGCAGTATTTT,CASSEFRGADTQYF
TRBV18,-,many,TRBJ2-1,TGTGCCAGCTCACCAAGCAGTCATGAGCAGTTCTTC,CASSPSSHEQFF
TRBV29-1,TRBD1,-,TRBJ2-3,TGCAGCGTTGTCCCCTCAACAAGTGGGACAGATACGCAGTACTTT,CSVVPSTSGTDTQYF
TRBV27,-,-,TRBJ2-7,TGTGCCAGCAGTTTATTAAGAAGTAGGTCCAGGGGGGAGGCCTACGAGCAGTACTTC,CASSLLRSRSRGEAYEQYF
TRBV20-1,-,few,TRBJ2-1,TGCAGTGCTAGATTGGGCCCCAATGAGCAGTTCTTC,CSARLGPNEQFF
TRBV4-1,-,-,TRBJ2-1,TGCGCCAGCAGCCAAGAAGGCAGGTCCTCCTACAATGAGCAGTTCTTC,CASSQEGRSSYNEQFF
TRBV14,-,-,TRBJ2-7,TGTGCCAGAGCTCTGCGGGAATCCTACGAGCAGTACTTC,CARALRESYEQYF
TRBV10-3,TRBD2,few,TRBJ2-1,TGTGCCATCAGTGAGTCAAGAGCGGGAGCGAACAATGAGCAGTTCTTC,CAISESRAGANNEQFF
TRBV7-9,TRBD1,-,TRBJ1-6,TGTGCCAGCAGCAGACAGGGGGCCTTTTCACCCCTCCACTTT,CASSRQGAFSPLHF
TRBV6-2/TRBV6-3,TRBD2,few,TRBJ2-7,TGTGCCAGCAGTCGGCGGACTAGCGGGAGATCTGCGTTTGAGCAGTACTTC,CASSRRTSGRSAFEQYF
TRBV9,-,-,TRBJ2-5,TGTGCCAGCAGCGTAGAAACAGGGTACCAAGAGACCCAGTACTTC,CASSVETGYQETQYF
TRBV18,-,-,TRBJ2-3,TGTGCCAGCTCACGAAGACAGGGCACAGATACGCAGTATTTT,CASSRRQGTDTQYF
TRBV5-1,-,-,TRBJ2-1,TGCGCCAGCAGCGAACAGGACAGTGACAATGAGCAGTCCTTC,CASSEQDSDNEQSF
TRBV5-1,-,-,TRBJ1-4,TGCGCCAGCAGCTTACCTGAGGGAACAACTAATGAAAAACTGTTTTTT,CASSLPEGTTNEKLFF
TRBV6-5,-,-,TRBJ2-1,TGTGCCAGCAAGGCGTCCTACAATGAGCAGTTCTTC,CASKASYNEQFF
TRBV20-1,TRBD2,-,TRBJ2-1,TGCAGTGCTAGAGATCAGGGAGGGTTCAAGCAGTTCTTC,CSARDQGGFKQFF
TRBV3-1,TRBD2,few,TRBJ2-1,TGTGCCAGCAGCCATGATCGGGGGGGTAGGTATGAGCAGTTCTTC,CASSHDRGGRYEQFF
TRBV5-6,-,few,TRBJ2-1,TGTGCCAGCACCCAATGGGGCAGGGTACGTAATGAGCAGTTCTTC,CASTQWGRVRNEQFF
TRBV7-9,-,few,TRBJ2-7,TGTGCCACCGGGCACGAGCAGTACTTC,CATGHEQYF
TRBV7-9,TRBD1,many,TRBJ2-7,TGTGCCAGCAGCTTAGCGGGGACAGGGTCCTACGAGCAGTACTTC,CASSLAGTGSYEQYF
TRBV9,-,-,TRBJ2-3,TGTGCCAGCAGCCCGGGGGAGGATACGCAGTATTTT,CASSPGEDTQYF
TRBV6-2/TRBV6-3,-,few,TRBJ2-5,TGTGCCAGCAGTTACTCTCTAGCCCTGGAGACCCAGTACTTC,CASSYSLALETQYF